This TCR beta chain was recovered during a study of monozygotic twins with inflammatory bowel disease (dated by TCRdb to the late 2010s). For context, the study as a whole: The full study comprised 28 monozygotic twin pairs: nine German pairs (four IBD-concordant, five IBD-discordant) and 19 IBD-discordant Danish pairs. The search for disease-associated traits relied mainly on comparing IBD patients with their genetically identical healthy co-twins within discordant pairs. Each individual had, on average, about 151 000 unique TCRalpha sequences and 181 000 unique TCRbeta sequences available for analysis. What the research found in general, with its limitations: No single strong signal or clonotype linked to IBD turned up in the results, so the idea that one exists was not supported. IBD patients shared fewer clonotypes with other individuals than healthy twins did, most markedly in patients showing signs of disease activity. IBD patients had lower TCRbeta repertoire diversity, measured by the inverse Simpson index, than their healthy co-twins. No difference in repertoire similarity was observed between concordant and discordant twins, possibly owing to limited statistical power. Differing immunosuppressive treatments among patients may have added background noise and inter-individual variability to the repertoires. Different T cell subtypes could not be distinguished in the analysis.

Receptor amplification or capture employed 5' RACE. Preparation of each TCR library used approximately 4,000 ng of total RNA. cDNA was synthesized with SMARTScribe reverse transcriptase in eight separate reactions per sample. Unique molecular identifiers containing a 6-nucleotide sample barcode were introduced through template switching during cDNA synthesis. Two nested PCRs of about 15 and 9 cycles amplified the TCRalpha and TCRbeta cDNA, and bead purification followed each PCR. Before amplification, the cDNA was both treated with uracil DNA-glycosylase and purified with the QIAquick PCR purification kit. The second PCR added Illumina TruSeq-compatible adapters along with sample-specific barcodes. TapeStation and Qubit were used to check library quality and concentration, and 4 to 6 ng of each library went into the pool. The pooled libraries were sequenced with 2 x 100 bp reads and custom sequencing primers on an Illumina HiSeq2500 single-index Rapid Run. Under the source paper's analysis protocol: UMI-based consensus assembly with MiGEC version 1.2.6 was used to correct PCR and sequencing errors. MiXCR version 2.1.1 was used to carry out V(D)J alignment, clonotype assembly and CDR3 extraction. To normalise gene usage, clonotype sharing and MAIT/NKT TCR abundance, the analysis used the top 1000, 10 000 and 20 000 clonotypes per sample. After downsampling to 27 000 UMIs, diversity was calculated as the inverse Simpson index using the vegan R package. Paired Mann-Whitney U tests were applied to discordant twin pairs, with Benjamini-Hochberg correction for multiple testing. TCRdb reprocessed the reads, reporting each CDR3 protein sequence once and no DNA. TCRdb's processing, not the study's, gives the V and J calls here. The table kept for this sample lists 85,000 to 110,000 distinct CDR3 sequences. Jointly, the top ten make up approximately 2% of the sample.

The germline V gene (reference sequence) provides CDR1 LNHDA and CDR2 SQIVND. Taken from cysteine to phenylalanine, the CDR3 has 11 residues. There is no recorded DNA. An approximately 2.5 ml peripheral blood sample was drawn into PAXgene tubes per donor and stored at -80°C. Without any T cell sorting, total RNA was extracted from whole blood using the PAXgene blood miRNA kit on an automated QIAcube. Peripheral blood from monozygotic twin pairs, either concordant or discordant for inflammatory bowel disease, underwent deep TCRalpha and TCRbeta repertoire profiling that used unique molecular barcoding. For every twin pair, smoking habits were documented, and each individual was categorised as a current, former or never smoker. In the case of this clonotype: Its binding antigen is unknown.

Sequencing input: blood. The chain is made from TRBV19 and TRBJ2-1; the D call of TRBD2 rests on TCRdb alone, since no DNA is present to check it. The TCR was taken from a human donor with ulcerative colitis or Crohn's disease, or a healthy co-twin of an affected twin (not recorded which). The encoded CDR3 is CATGPYNEQFF.